This T cell receptor beta chain appears in the sequencing data of a study of graft-versus-host responses after intestinal transplantation. Germline CDR1 SGHRS, CDR2 YFSETQ. The CDR3 is 16 amino acids. V lost 4 bases and J 4 bases, leaving 17 bases between the germline ends. Here immunoSEQ multiplex PCR was the method, and the copy in TCRdb shows in-frame clones only, minus some. The sample yields under 20,000 clones, roughly nine tenths seen once. Study-wide results and caveats: GvH clones were found in recipient marrow; some appeared first in ileum or blood.

To note about this clone: Its specificity is not known.

V is TRBV5-1 and J is TRBJ2-2; the D call may be TRBD1 or TRBD2 (5 bases each). The receptor was derived from a human patient who received an intestinal transplant, so some T cells may come from the graft donor. This material consisted of bone marrow, taken about 130 days after transplant. The CDR3 nucleotides are TGCGCCAGCAGCCCGTCGTTGGGGACGGGCACCGGGGAGCTGTTTTTT. Protein: CASSPSLGTGTGELFF. Complete variable domain (other parts from reference TRBV5-1 and TRBJ2-2): KAGVTQTPRYLIKTRGQQVTLSCSPISGHRSVSWYQQTPGQGLQFLFEYFSETQRNKGNFPGRFSGRQFSNSRSEMNVSTLELGDSALYLCASSPSLGTGTGELFFGEGSRLTVL.